A selection of T cell receptor beta chains follows, all from one sample in a study of T cells in Graves' hyperthyroidism and ophthalmopathy. TCRdb recomputed calls from the multiplex PCR reads with MiXCR, one row per CDR3 protein. The sample has more than 500,000 distinct CDR3 sequences, 15% to 20% seen once. The material sequenced was blood. The receptors shown here come from a woman aged 25 to 45 with Graves' ophthalmopathy. Each CDR3 is given with its conserved first and last residue. The order of the fields is clone size, V gene, D gene, J gene, CDR3 protein, CDR3 DNA. D genes are given only for firm matches. Rows may omit the clone size; those that give it use once, few, many or a size class.

>.|TRBV14|.|TRBJ2-1
CASSRPGGHNEQFF
TGTGCCAGCAGCCGGCCTGGCGGGCACAATGAGCAGTTCTTC
>.|TRBV28|.|TRBJ1-3
CASSFGGASGNTIYF
TGTGCCAGCAGTTTCGGAGGGGCCTCTGGAAACACCATATATTTT
>many|TRBV5-1|TRBD1|TRBJ1-5
CASSPGTDQPQHF
TGCGCCAGCAGCCCCGGGACAGATCAGCCCCAGCATTTT
>many|TRBV30|.|TRBJ2-3
CAWSWSGVGTQYF
TGTGCCTGGAGTTGGTCGGGGGTGGGTACGCAGTATTTT
>.|TRBV9|.|TRBJ2-5
CASSPGHGEGGETQYF
TGTGCCAGCAGCCCGGGACACGGAGAGGGTGGAGAGACCCAGTACTTC
>many|TRBV7-9|.|TRBJ2-7
CASSPAPWGLSYEQYF
TGTGCCAGCAGCCCCGCCCCCTGGGGGCTTTCCTACGAGCAGTACTTC
>many|TRBV7-3|TRBD2|TRBJ2-7
CASSPSGGVEQYF
TGTGCCAGCAGTCCGAGCGGGGGGGTCGAGCAGTACTTC
>.|TRBV6-1|.|TRBJ2-1
CASSATGYEQFF
TGTGCCAGCAGTGCAACAGGTTATGAGCAGTTCTTC
>many|TRBV11-2|.|TRBJ1-1
CASSSGNRNTEAFF
TGTGCCAGCAGCTCAGGGAACCGCAACACTGAAGCTTTCTTT
>.|TRBV20-1|.|TRBJ1-2
CSARQGNGYTF
TGCAGTGCTAGGCAGGGAAATGGCTACACCTTC
>many|TRBV20-1|.|TRBJ2-7
CSARDDDEQYF
TGCAGTGCTAGAGATGACGACGAGCAGTACTTC
>many|TRBV12-3/TRBV12-4|.|TRBJ2-1
CASSFVLAGWPPPEQFF
TGTGCCAGCAGTTTCGTTCTGGCGGGATGGCCGCCCCCGGAGCAGTTCTTC
>many|TRBV28|.|TRBJ2-7
CASSSPPLPQYF
TGTGCCAGCAGCTCTCCCCCCCTTCCGCAATACTTC
>.|TRBV10-3|TRBD1|TRBJ1-5
CASRQGRAWIQPQHF
TGTGCCAGCCGACAGGGAAGGGCGTGGATTCAGCCCCAGCATTTT
>many|TRBV7-2|.|TRBJ2-5
CASSKGQLKETQYF
TGTGCCAGCAGCAAGGGACAACTTAAAGAGACCCAGTACTTC
>many|TRBV2|TRBD1|TRBJ2-7
CASDTGTGDEQYF
TGTGCCAGCGATACCGGGACAGGGGACGAGCAGTACTTC
>.|TRBV6-6|.|TRBJ2-7
CASSYSIEPYEQYF
TGTGCCAGCAGCTACTCTATAGAACCTTACGAGCAGTACTTC
>.|TRBV27|.|TRBJ2-2
CASSLTPNTGELFF
TGTGCCAGCAGTTTAACACCAAACACCGGGGAGCTGTTTTTT
>.|TRBV24-1|.|TRBJ2-1
CATSDLVGAHEQFF
TGTGCCACCAGTGATTTAGTGGGGGCGCATGAGCAGTTCTTC
>many|TRBV12-3/TRBV12-4|.|TRBJ2-3
CASTLGIVQYF
TGTGCCAGCACCTTGGGAATAGTTCAGTATTTT